This T cell receptor (beta chain) was profiled in a study of blood T cell repertoires in COVID-19. The wider study: The United States, Italy and Spain were the sources of the acute and convalescent COVID-19 samples. T cells, B-cell-depleted T cells, or PBMCs supplied cDNA or gDNA.

Data came from immunoSEQ multiplex PCR; TCRdb stores just in-frame clones and leaves some out. Of approximately 100,000 clones listed, over 70% are singletons. Germline lookup yields CDR1 SNHLY and CDR2 FYNNEI. V lost 9 bases to trimming and J lost 1 base, with 13 bases between them. CDR3 length equals 14 residues. The sample was peripheral blood. This chain joins TRBV2 and TRBJ1-3, with TRBD1 as a possible D gene (6 bases). This TCR came from a human donor with acute or convalescent COVID-19. The donor label of this sample is uncertain. CDR3 sequence (DNA): TGTGCCAGTAAAAAGGGGGAATCTGGAAACACCATATATTTT. This sequence encodes CASKKGESGNTIYF. The full variable domain, in which reference TRBV2 and TRBJ1-3 provide the parts outside the CDR3, is EPEVTQTPSHQVTQMGQEVILRCVPISNHLYFYWYRQILGQKVEFLVSFYNNEISEKSEIFDDQFSVERPDGSNFTLKIRSTKLEDSAMYFCASKKGESGNTIYFGEGSWLTVV.